This T cell receptor (beta chain) originates from a study of metastatic and nonmetastatic thyroid tumors. Overall study: Repertoires from blood and tumor or nodule tissue of malignant and benign thyroid patients were compared.

Thyroid surgery was performed in patients who had received no treatment beforehand. The table lists this clone with many counts. With MiXCR, TCRdb reprocessed the PCR reads. Of some 28,000 clones in the sample, about 3.7% were seen once. V lost 3 bases, J lost 6 bases, and 15 bases lay in between. Germline V lookup: CDR1 SGHRS, CDR2 YFSETQ. The CDR3 loop spans 15 amino acids. The sequenced material came from blood. This receptor was identified in a male donor with papillary thyroid cancer or a benign thyroid nodule (not recorded which). Some clones in this sample may be carry-over from other donors' samples. J is TRBJ1-4 and V is TRBV5-1; possible D gene TRBD1, 6 bases. The CDR3 here is CASSSGKGGYEKLFF. DNA for the CDR3: TGCGCCAGCAGCTCGGGGAAGGGGGGATATGAAAAACTGTTTTTT.